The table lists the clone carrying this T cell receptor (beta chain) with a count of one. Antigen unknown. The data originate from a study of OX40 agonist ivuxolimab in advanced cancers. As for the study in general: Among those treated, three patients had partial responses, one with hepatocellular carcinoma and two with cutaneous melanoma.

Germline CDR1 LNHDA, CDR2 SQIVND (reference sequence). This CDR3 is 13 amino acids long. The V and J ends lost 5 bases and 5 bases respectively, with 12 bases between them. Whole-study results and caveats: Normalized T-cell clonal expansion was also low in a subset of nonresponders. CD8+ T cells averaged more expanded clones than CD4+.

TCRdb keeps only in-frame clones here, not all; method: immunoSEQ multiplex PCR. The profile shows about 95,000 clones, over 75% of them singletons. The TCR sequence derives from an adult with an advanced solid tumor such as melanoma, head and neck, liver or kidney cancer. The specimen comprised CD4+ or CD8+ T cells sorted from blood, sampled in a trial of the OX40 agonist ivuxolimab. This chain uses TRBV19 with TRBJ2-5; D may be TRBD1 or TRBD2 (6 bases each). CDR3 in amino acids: CASSRGPSETQYF. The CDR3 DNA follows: TGTGCCAGTAGTCGGGGGCCATCGGAGACCCAGTACTTC.